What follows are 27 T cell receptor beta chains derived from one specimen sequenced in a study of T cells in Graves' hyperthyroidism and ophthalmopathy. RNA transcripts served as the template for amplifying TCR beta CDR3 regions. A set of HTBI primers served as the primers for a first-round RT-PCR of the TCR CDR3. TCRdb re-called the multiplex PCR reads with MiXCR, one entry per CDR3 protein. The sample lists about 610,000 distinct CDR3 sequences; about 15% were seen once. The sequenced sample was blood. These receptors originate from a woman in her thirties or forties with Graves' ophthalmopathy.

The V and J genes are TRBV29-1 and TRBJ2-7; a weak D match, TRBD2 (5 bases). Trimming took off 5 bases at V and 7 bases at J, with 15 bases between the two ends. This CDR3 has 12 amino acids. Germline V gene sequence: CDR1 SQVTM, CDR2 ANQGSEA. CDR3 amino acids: CSVHVGAHEQYF. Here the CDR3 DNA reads TGCAGCGTTCATGTGGGAGCGCATGAGCAGTACTTC.

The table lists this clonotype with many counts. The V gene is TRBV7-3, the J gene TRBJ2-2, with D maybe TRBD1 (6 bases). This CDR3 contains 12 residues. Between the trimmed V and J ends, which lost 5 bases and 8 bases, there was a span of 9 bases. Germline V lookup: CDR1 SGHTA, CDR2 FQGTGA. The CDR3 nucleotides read TGTGCCAGCAGCCCGCAGGGGGGGGAGCTGTTTTTT. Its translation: CASSPQGGELFF.

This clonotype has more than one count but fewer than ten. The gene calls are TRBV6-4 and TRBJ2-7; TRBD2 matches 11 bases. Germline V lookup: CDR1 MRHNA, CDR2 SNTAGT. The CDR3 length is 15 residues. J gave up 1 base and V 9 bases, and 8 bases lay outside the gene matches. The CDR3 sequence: CASLRGTSGSYEQYF. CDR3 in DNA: TGTGCCAGTTTACGAGGGACTAGCGGTTCCTACGAGCAGTACTTC.

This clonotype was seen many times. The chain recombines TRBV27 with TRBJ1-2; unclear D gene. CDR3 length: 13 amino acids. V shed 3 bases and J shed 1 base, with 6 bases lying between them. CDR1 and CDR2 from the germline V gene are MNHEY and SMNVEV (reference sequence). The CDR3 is CASSFYDNYGYTF. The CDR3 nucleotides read TGTGCCAGCAGTTTTTATGATAACTATGGCTACACCTTC.

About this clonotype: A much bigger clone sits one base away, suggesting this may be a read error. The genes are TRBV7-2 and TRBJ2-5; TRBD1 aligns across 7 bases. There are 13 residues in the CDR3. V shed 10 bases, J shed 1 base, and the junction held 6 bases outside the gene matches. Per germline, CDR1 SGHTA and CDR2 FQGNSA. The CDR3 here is CAIITGVQETQYF. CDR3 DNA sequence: TGTGCCATCATTACAGGGGTCCAAGAGACCCAGTACTTC.

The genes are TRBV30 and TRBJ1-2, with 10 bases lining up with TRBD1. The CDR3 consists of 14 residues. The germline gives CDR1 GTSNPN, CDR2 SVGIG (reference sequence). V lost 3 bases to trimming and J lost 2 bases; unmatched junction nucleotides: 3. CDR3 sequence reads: CAWRDRGRNYGYTF. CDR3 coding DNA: TGTGCCTGGAGGGACAGGGGGAGGAACTATGGCTACACCTTC.

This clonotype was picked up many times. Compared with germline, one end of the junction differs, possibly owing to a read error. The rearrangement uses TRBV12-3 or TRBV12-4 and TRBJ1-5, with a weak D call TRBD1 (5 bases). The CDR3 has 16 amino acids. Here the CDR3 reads CASSLGPGDSDQPQHF. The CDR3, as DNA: TGTGCCAGCAGTTTGGGCCCGGGGGATAGCGATCAGCCCCAGCATTTT.

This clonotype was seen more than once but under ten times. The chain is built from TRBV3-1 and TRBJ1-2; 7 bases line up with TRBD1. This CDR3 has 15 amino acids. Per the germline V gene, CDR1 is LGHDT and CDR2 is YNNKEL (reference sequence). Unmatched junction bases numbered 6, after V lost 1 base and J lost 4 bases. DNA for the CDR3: TGTGCCAGCAGCCAAGTCGGGACAGTTACCTATGGCTACACCTTC. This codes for CASSQVGTVTYGYTF. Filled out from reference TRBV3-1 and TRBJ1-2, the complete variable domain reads DTAVSQTPKYLVTQMGNDKSIKCEQNLGHDTMYWYKQDSKKFLKIMFSYNNKELIINETVPNRFSPKSPDKAHLNLHINSLELGDSAVYFCASSQVGTVTYGYTFGSGTRLTVV.

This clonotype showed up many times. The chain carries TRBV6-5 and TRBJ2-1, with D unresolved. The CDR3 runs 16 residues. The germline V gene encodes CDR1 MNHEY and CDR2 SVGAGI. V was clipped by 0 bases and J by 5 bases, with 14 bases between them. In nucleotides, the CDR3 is TGTGCCAGCAGTTACTCGGGTTTGGACCAAAACAATGAGCAGTTCTTC. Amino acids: CASSYSGLDQNNEQFF.

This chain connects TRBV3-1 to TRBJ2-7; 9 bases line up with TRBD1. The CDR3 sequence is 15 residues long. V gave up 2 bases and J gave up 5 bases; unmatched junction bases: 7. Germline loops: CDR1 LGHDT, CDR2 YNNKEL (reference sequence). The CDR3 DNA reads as TGTGCCAGCAGCCAATATACGGGGACAGGGAACGAGCAGTACTTC. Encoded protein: CASSQYTGTGNEQYF.

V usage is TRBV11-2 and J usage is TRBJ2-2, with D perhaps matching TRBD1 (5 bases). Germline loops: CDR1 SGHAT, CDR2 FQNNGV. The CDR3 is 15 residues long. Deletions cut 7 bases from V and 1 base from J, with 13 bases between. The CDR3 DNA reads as TGTGCCAGCACCGAGGACACCAAGAACACCGGGGAGCTGTTTTTT. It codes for CASTEDTKNTGELFF.

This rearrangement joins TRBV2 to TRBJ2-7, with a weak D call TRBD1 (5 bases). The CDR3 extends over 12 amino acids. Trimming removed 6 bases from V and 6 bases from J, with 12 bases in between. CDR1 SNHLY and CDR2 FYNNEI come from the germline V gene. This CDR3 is CASSQGWSEQYF. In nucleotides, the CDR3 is TGTGCCAGCAGCCAGGGATGGAGCGAGCAGTACTTC.

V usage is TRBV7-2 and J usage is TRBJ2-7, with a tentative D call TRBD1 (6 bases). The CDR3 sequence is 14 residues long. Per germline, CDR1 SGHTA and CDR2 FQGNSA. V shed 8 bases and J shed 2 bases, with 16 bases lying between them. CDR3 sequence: CASATGFRPYEQYF. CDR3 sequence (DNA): TGTGCCAGCGCTACAGGGTTTAGGCCCTACGAGCAGTACTTC.

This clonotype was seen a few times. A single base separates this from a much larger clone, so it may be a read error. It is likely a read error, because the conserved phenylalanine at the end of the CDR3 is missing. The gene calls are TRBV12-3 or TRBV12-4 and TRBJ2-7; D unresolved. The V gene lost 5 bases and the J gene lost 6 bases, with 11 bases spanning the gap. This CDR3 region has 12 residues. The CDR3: CASSPASAEQYL. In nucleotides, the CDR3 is TGTGCCAGCAGTCCAGCCTCGGCCGAGCAGTACCTC.

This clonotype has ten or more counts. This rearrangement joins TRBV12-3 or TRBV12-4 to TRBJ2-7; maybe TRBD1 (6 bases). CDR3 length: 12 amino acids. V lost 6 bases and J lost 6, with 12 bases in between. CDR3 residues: CASRPTGFEQYF. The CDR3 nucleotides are TGTGCCAGCAGACCCACAGGGTTCGAGCAGTACTTC.

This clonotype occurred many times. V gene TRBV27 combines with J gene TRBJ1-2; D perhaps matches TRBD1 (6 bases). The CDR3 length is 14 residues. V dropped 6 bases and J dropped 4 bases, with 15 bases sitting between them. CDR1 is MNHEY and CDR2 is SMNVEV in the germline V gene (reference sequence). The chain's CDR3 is CASSVRGEGYGYTF. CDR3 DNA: TGTGCCAGCAGCGTAAGGGGGGAAGGCTATGGCTACACCTTC.

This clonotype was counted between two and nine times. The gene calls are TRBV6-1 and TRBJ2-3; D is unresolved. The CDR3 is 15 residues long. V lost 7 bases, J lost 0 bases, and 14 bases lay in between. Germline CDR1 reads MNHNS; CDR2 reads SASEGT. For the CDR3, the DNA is TGTGCCAGCACCCTCGGCAGCCCTAGCACAGATACGCAGTATTTT. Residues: CASTLGSPSTDTQYF.

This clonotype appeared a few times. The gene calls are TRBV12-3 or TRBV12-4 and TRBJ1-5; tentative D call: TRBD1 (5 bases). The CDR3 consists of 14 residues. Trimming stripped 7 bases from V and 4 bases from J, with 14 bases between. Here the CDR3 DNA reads TGTGCCAGCACCCCACGGGGGGGAAATCAGCCCCAGCATTTT. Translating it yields CASTPRGGNQPQHF.

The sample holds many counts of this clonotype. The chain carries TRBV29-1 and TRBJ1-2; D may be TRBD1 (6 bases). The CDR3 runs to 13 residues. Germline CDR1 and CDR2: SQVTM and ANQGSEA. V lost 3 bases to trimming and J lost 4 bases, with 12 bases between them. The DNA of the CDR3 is TGCAGCGTTGACTCCAGGGGAAGCTATGGCTACACCTTC. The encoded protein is CSVDSRGSYGYTF.

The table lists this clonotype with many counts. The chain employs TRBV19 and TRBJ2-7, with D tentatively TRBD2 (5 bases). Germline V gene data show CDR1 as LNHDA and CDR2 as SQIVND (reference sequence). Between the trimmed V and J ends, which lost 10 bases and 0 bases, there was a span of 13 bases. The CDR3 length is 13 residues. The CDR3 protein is CATREGASYEQYF. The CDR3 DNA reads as TGTGCCACCCGGGAAGGAGCCTCCTACGAGCAGTACTTC.

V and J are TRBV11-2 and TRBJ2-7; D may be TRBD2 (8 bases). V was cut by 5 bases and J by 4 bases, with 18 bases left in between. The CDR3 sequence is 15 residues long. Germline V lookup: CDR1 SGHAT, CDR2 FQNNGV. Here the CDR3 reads CASSPGLGGTYEQYF. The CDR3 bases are TGTGCCAGCAGCCCGGGACTAGGGGGCACGTACGAGCAGTACTTC.

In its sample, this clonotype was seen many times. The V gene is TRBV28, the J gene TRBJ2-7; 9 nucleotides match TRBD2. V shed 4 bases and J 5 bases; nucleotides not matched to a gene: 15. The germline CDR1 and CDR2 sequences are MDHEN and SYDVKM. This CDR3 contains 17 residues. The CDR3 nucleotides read TGTGCCAGCAGTTCCATCGTCAGACTAGCGGCTAACAACGAGCAGTACTTC. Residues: CASSSIVRLAANNEQYF.

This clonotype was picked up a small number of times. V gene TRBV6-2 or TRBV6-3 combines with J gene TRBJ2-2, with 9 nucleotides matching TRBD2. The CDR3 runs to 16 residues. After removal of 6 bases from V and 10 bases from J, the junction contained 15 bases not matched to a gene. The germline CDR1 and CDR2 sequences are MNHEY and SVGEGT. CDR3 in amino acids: CASSSTGTSSGPELFF. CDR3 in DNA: TGTGCCAGCAGCTCGACCGGGACTAGCAGTGGTCCGGAGCTGTTTTTT.

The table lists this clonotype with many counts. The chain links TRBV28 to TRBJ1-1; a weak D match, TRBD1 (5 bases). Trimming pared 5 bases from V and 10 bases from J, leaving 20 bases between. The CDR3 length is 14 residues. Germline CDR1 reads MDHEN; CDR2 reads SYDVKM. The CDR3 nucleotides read TGTGCCAGCAGTCCTCGGGCGGGGGTGGTGGGAGCTTTCTTT. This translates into CASSPRAGVVGAFF.

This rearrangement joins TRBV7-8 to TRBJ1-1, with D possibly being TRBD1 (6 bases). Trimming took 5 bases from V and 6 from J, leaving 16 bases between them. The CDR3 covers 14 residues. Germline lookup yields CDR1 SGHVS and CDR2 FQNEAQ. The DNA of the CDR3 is TGTGCCAGCAGCCCGGGACAAGGGTGGGCTGAAGCTTTCTTT. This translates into CASSPGQGWAEAFF.

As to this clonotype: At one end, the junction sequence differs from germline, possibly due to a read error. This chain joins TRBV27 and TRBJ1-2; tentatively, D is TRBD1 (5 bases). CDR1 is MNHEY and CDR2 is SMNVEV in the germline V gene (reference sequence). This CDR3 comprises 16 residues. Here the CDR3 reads CASSSIWGTTLDIYAF. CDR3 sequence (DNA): TGTGCCAGCAGTTCCATTTGGGGCACCACTCTAGATATTTACGCCTTC.

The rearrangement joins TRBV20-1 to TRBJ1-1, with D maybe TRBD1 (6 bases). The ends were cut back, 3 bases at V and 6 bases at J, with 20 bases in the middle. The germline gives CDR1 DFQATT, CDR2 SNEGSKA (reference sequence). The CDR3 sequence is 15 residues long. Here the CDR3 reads CSASSPRGGAAEAFF. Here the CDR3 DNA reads TGCAGTGCTAGCTCCCCCCGGGGGGGGGCAGCTGAAGCTTTCTTT.